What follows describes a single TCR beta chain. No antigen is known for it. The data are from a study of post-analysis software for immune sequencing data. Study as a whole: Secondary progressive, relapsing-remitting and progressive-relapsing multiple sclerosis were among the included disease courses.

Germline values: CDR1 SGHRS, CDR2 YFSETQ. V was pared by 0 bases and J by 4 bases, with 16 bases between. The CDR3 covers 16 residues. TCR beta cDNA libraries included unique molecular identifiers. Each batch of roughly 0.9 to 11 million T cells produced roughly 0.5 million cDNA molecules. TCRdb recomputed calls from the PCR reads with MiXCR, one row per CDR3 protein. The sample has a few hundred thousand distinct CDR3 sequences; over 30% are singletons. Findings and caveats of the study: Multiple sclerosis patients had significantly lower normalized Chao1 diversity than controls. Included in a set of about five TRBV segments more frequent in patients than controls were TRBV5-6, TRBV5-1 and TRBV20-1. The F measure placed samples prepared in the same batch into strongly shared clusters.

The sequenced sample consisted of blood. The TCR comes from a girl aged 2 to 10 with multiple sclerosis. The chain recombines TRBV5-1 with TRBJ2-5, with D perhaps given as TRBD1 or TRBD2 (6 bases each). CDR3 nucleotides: TGCGCCAGCAGCTTGGCCGGACGAGGGGGAGGAGAGACCCAGTACTTC. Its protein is CASSLAGRGGGETQYF.